This TCR beta chain originates from a study of spatial heterogeneity in lung cancer. In the study overall: After resection, follow-up PBMC samples were sequenced when available, at a median of about 24 months later. Every unique TCR and UMI combination, on average, appeared more than ten times in raw reads. Findings of the study overall: More often at tumor resection than at routine follow-up, ubiquitous expanded tumor TCRs were detected in the blood.

The V segment lost 3 bases and the J segment 2 bases; nucleotides outside the gene matches: 5. CDR3 length: 16 residues. This clonotype has ten or more counts. Its antigen is still unknown. This sample's time point: blood at routine non-recurrence follow-up after resection. Whole RNA obtained from tumor, nontumor lung or frozen PBMC underwent sequencing without sorting. TCRdb re-derived calls from the 5' RACE reads in MiXCR, one entry per CDR3 protein. In the table there are about 120,000 distinct CDR3 sequences, 12% of which are singletons. The TCR originated in a male donor with early-stage non-small cell lung cancer. This sample comprised PBMCs, obtained at follow-up. The genes are TRBV12-3 or TRBV12-4 and TRBJ2-1, with TRBD2 matching over 9 bases. The CDR3 region is CASSFGRGGTYNEQFF. DNA of the CDR3: TGTGCCAGCAGTTTTGGGCGGGGGGGCACCTACAATGAGCAGTTCTTC.